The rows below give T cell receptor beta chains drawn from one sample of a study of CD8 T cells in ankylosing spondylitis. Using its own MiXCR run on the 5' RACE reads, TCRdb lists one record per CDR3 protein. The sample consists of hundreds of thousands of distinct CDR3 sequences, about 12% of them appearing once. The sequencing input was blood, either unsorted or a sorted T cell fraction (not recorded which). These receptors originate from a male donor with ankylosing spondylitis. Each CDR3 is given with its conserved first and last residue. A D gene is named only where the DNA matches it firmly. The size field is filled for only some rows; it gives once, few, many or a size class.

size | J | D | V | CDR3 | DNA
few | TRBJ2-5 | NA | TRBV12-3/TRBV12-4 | CASSQTGVKETQYF | TGTGCCAGCAGTCAGACCGGGGTCAAAGAGACCCAGTACTTC
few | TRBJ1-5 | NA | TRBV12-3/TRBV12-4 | CASSFSWAGGNQPQHF | TGTGCCAGCAGTTTCTCTTGGGCAGGGGGCAATCAGCCCCAGCATTTT
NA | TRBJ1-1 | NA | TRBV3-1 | CASRLGLENTEAFF | TGTGCCAGCAGGCTGGGGCTAGAGAACACTGAAGCTTTCTTT
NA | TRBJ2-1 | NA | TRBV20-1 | CSARSGESSYNEQFF | TGCAGTGCTAGATCAGGGGAGAGCTCCTACAATGAGCAGTTCTTC
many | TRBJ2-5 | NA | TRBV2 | CASVLRLGETQYF | TGTGCCAGCGTTTTGAGACTAGGCGAGACCCAGTACTTC
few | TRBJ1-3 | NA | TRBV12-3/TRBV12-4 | CASSPWGSGNTIYF | TGTGCCAGCAGTCCCTGGGGCTCTGGAAACACCATATATTTT
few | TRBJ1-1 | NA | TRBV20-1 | CSARGDAGNTEAFF | TGCAGTGCTAGAGGGGACGCCGGGAACACTGAAGCTTTCTTT
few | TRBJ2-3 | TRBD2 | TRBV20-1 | CSASPGLAGDTDTQYF | TGCAGTGCTAGCCCCGGACTAGCGGGAGATACAGATACGCAGTATTTT
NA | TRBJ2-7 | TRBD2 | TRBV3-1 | CASSRASGSYEQYF | TGTGCCAGCAGCCGCGCTAGCGGGAGTTACGAGCAGTACTTC
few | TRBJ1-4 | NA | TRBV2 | CASRVGPEKLFF | TGTGCCAGCAGGGTAGGGCCCGAAAAACTGTTTTTT
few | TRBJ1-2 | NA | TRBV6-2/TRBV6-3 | CASSYSAGYTF | TGTGCCAGCAGTTACTCAGCCGGCTACACCTTC
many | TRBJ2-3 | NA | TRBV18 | CASSPPSARDTQYF | TGTGCCAGCTCACCACCCTCCGCGCGGGATACGCAGTATTTT
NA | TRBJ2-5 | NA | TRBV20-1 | CSALPGLRGGETQYF | TGCAGTGCGCTCCCGGGACTTCGCGGCGGGGAGACCCAGTACTTC
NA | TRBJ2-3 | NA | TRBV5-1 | CASSSQGRDTQYF | TGCGCCAGCAGCTCACAGGGAAGGGATACGCAGTATTTT
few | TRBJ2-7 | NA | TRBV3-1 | CASSATPGLKYF | TGTGCCAGCAGCGCTACCCCGGGACTCAAGTACTTC
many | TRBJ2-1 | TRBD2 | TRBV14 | CASSQGLAGVGEQFF | TGTGCCAGCAGCCAAGGACTAGCGGGAGTCGGTGAGCAGTTCTTC
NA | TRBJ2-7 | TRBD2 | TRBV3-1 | CASSQEDLAEESSYEQYF | TGTGCCAGCAGCCAAGAAGATCTAGCGGAGGAGAGCTCCTACGAGCAGTACTTC
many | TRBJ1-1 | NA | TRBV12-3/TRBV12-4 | CASSIGLKNTEAFF | TGTGCCAGCAGCATCGGACTGAAGAACACTGAAGCTTTCTTT
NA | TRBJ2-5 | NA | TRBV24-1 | CATSDARTQYF | TGTGCCACCAGTGATGCCAGAACCCAGTACTTC
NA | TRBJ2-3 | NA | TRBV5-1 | CASLRAIPSTDTQYF | TGCGCCAGCCTCAGAGCGATACCTAGCACAGATACGCAGTATTTT
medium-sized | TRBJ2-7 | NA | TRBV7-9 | CASSLGVYEQYF | TGTGCCAGCAGCTTAGGGGTCTACGAGCAGTACTTC
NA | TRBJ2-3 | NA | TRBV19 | CASSIVESTDTQYF | TGTGCCAGTAGTATCGTGGAGAGCACAGATACGCAGTATTTT
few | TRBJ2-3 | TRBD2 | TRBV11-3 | CASSLELAYTDTQYF | TGTGCCAGCAGCTTAGAACTAGCGTACACAGATACGCAGTATTTT
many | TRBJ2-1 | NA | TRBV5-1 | CASSAGTAFSYNEQFF | TGCGCCAGCAGCGCCGGGACCGCATTCTCCTACAATGAGCAGTTCTTC
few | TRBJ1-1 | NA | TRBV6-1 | CASRGGIAEAFF | TGTGCCAGCAGGGGGGGGATAGCTGAAGCTTTCTTT
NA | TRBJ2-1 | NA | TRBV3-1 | CASSQDWGEKQFF | TGTGCCAGCAGCCAAGATTGGGGGGAAAAGCAGTTCTTC
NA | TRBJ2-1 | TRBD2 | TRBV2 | CASSETPSGIYNEQFF | TGTGCCAGCAGTGAAACCCCTAGCGGGATATACAATGAGCAGTTCTTC
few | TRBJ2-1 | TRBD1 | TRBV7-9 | CASSLVTGGNEQFF | TGTGCCAGCAGCTTAGTGACAGGGGGCAATGAGCAGTTCTTC
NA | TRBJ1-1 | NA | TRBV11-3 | CASSPPRGNTEAFF | TGTGCCAGCAGCCCGCCACGCGGGAACACTGAAGCTTTCTTT
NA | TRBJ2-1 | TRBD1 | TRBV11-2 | CASRLPGQGFNEQFF | TGTGCCAGCAGATTACCGGGACAGGGGTTCAATGAGCAGTTCTTC
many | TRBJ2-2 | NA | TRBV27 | CASSFLTGELFF | TGTGCCAGCAGTTTTCTCACCGGGGAGCTGTTTTTT
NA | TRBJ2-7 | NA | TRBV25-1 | CASSVEGEKQYF | TGTGCCAGCAGTGTCGAGGGTGAGAAGCAGTACTTC
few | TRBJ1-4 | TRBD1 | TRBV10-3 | CAISEFETGAEKLFF | TGTGCCATCAGTGAGTTTGAGACAGGGGCTGAAAAACTGTTTTTT
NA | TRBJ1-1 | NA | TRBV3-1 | CASSPERGRLRDTEAFF | TGTGCCAGCAGCCCCGAGAGGGGACGATTGAGGGACACTGAAGCTTTCTTT
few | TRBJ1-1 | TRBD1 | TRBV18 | CASSPIQGEGTEAFF | TGTGCCAGCTCACCGATACAGGGGGAAGGCACTGAAGCTTTCTTT
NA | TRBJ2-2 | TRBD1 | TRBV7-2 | CASSLDRGGGELFF | TGTGCCAGCAGTTTGGACAGGGGGGGCGGGGAGCTGTTTTTT
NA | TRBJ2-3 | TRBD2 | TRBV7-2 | CASRPGLAEVTQYF | TGTGCCAGCAGGCCGGGACTAGCGGAGGTTACGCAGTATTTT
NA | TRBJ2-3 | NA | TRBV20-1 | CAGASTDTQYF | TGCGCTGGGGCTAGCACAGATACGCAGTATTTT
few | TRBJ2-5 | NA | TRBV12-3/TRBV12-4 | CASSSPPMDPRQETQYF | TGTGCCAGCAGTTCTCCCCCTATGGACCCGCGCCAAGAGACCCAGTACTTC
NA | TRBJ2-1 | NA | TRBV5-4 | CASSLAASRSSYNEQFF | TGTGCCAGCAGCTTGGCGGCTAGCCGGAGCTCCTACAATGAGCAGTTCTTC
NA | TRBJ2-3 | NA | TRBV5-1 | CASSGTMDTQYF | TGCGCCAGCAGCGGCACTATGGATACGCAGTATTTT